This T cell receptor (beta chain) emerged from a study of cytomegalovirus exposure and HLA in healthy donors. This clone has a handful of counts. Its specificity is not known. Overall study findings and caveats: Investigators reported 164 TCR beta chains as tied to cytomegalovirus. Per published reports, the classifier diagnosed cytomegalovirus status with high specificity and sensitivity.

The study ran its PCR with 60 Vbeta and 13 Jbeta primers. The assay was immunoSEQ multiplex PCR, and TCRdb's table has in-frame clones only and misses some. The sample shows some 140,000 clones, about 80% of them seen only once. The CDR3 runs 15 residues. The V end was cut by 4 bases, the J end by 2 bases, with 13 bases between. Germline CDR1 reads SNHLY; CDR2 reads FYNNEI. Sequenced material: PBMCs. This clonotype was sampled from a man aged 30 to 45 in good health and CMV-seronegative. This sequence joins TRBV2 and TRBJ2-3; D unresolved. The CDR3 nucleotides read TGTGCCAGCAGTGTAGTGGGCAGCTACACAGATACGCAGTATTTT. It codes for CASSVVGSYTDTQYF.